Presented here are 19 T cell receptor beta chains from one specimen sequenced in a study of T cell responses to AZD1222 COVID-19 vaccine (dated by TCRdb to 2020 to 2023). Library prep was done by the immunoSEQ multiplex PCR assay. TCRdb holds this immuneACCESS table with in-frame rearrangements only. Some clones are missing; in checked studies, unresolved V genes explain under half, and the rest has no known cause. In all, the sample holds about 180,000 clones, and roughly 89% of those were seen once. The leading ten clones occupy roughly 1.7% of the sample. This specimen's time point label, interpreted: baseline before first vaccination. The material sequenced was peripheral blood, taken on day 0 of AZD1222 vaccination. These receptors were obtained from an adult in good health.

The genes are TRBV7-9 and TRBJ1-4; tentatively, D is TRBD1 (5 bases). Germline V gene data show CDR1 as SEHNR and CDR2 as FQNEAQ (reference sequence). This CDR3 is 15 amino acids long. The V gene lost 0 bases and the J gene lost 8 bases, with 13 bases spanning the gap. CDR3 DNA: TGTGCCAGCAGCTTAGCGATCCAGGGTACAGAAAAACTGTTTTTT. It translates to CASSLAIQGTEKLFF.

V usage is TRBV28 and J usage is TRBJ2-7; perhaps D is TRBD1 or TRBD2 (5 bases each). CDR1 and CDR2 from the germline V gene are MDHEN and SYDVKM. V was trimmed by 6 bases and J by 2 bases, leaving 14 bases between them. This CDR3 contains 14 residues. The DNA for the CDR3 is TGTGCCAGCAGCTGGGGCGGGTCAGCCTACGAGCAGTACTTC. It codes for CASSWGGSAYEQYF.

The chain joins TRBV2 to TRBJ1-2, with D unclear. The CDR3 extends over 12 amino acids. The germline V and J ends were trimmed by 7 bases and 5 bases, with 11 bases remaining between them. CDR1 is SNHLY and CDR2 is FYNNEI in the germline V gene. The CDR3 loop is CASTRTRYGYTF. The CDR3 DNA reads as TGTGCCAGCACCAGAACAAGATATGGCTACACCTTC.

In its sample, this clone was seen a few times. In nucleotides, the CDR3 is TGTGCCAGCAGTCCCCCACCGGAGAGACCCCAGTACTTC. Amino acids: CASSPPPERPQYF. The chain employs TRBV28 and TRBJ2-5; D unresolved. The CDR3 spans 13 residues. In germline, CDR1 is MDHEN, CDR2 SYDVKM. V dropped 5 bases and J dropped 9 bases, with 16 bases sitting between them.

The chain is built from TRBV12-3 or TRBV12-4 and TRBJ2-5; possible D gene TRBD1, 5 bases. V was clipped by 5 bases and J by 2 bases, with 9 bases between them. The length of the CDR3 is 13 residues. CDR3 sequence reads: CASSPQEQETQYF. CDR3 DNA sequence: TGTGCCAGCAGTCCACAGGAACAAGAGACCCAGTACTTC.

V and J are TRBV2 and TRBJ2-1; D gene ambiguous. In germline, CDR1 is SNHLY, CDR2 FYNNEI. The germline V and J ends were trimmed by 7 bases and 3 bases, with 7 bases remaining between them. The CDR3 is 12 residues long. DNA for the CDR3: TGTGCCAGCATCCTAGGCTACAATGAGCAGTTCTTC. Its protein product is CASILGYNEQFF.

This chain connects TRBV7-9 to TRBJ2-3, with 14 nucleotides matching TRBD2. The CDR3 is 16 amino acids. Losses at the gene ends were 5 bases for V and 2 bases for J; bases not matched to a gene: 3. Germline V lookup: CDR1 SEHNR, CDR2 FQNEAQ (reference sequence). CDR3 loop: CASSPGLAGDTDTQYF. CDR3 nucleotide sequence: TGTGCCAGCAGCCCGGGACTAGCGGGGGACACAGATACGCAGTATTTT.

The rearrangement links TRBV7-3 to TRBJ1-4; TRBD1 aligns across 8 bases. Germline CDR1 reads SGHTA; CDR2 reads FQGTGA. The CDR3 is 13 residues long. J gave up 7 bases and V 5 bases, and 3 bases lay outside the gene matches. The CDR3 spells CASSPQGGEKLFF. CDR3 in DNA: TGTGCCAGCAGCCCACAGGGGGGTGAAAAACTGTTTTTT.

In DNA, the CDR3 is TGCGCCAGCAGCCAACTCCTAGGAGTACCCCTCCACTTT. Translating it yields CASSQLLGVPLHF. The V and J genes are TRBV4-3 and TRBJ1-6; D not resolved. The V end lost 2 bases, the J end lost 12 bases, and 11 bases lay between the germline ends. Germline V gives CDR1 LGHNA, CDR2 YSLEER. There are 13 residues in the CDR3.

This clone was found once. This sequence joins TRBV9 and TRBJ1-4; tentative D call: TRBD1 (5 bases). This CDR3 has 14 amino acids. V was cut by 5 bases and J by 1 base, with 9 bases left in between. Germline V gene lookup returns CDR1 SGDLS and CDR2 YYNGEE. The CDR3 loop is CASSKGLTNEKLFF. CDR3 DNA: TGTGCCAGCAGTAAGGGGCTAACTAATGAAAAACTGTTTTTT.

With regard to this clone: The DNA is omitted, as the CDR3 cannot be located on it reliably, and the CDR3 follows TCRdb's listing. J is TRBJ1-1 and V is TRBV21-1. TRBV21-1 is a pseudogene segment. The CDR3 extends over 17 residues, inclusive of both ends. CDR3 residues: CASSKRLVALGNTEAFF.

This chain links TRBV6-5 with TRBJ1-4; D is unresolved. The V end was cut by 5 bases, the J end by 8 bases, with 15 bases between. This CDR3 has 14 residues. Germline assignment: CDR1 MNHEY and CDR2 SVGAGI. The chain's CDR3 is CASSTGRGGEKLFF. For the CDR3, the DNA is TGTGCCAGCAGTACCGGGCGCGGCGGAGAAAAACTGTTTTTT.

The CDR3 region has the DNA TGTGCCACCCAGCGGGGAGGGACTGAAGCTTTCTTT. It is translated as CATQRGGTEAFF. This chain connects TRBV28 to TRBJ1-1; D not resolved. V was shortened by 10 bases and J by 5 bases, with 14 bases between the two germline ends. The CDR3 spans 12 residues. The germline V gene encodes CDR1 MDHEN and CDR2 SYDVKM.

The chain recombines TRBV27 with TRBJ2-1; perhaps D is TRBD1 or TRBD2 (5 bases each). The length of the CDR3 is 13 residues. Germline V lookup: CDR1 MNHEY, CDR2 SMNVEV (reference sequence). Trimming left V 2 bases short and J 12 bases short, with 14 bases between. This CDR3 reads CASSLTPGTLQFF. CDR3 sequence (DNA): TGTGCCAGCAGTTTAACCCCGGGGACGTTGCAGTTCTTC.

In its sample, this clone was seen a few times. The J gene is TRBJ1-2, the V gene TRBV11-2, with 7 bases fitting TRBD1. CDR1 SGHAT and CDR2 FQNNGV come from the germline V gene. The CDR3 is 15 residues long. V gave up 5 bases and J gave up 0 bases; unmatched junction bases: 6. Written as DNA, the CDR3 is TGTGCCAGCAGCAATCTGGGACAGTCTAACTATGGCTACACCTTC. It translates to CASSNLGQSNYGYTF. The full variable domain, with the rest looked up from reference TRBV11-2 and TRBJ1-2, is EAGVAQSPRYKIIEKRQSVAFWCNPISGHATLYWYQQILGQGPKLLIQFQNNGVVDDSQLPKDRFSAERLKGVDSTLKIQPAKLEDSAVYLCASSNLGQSNYGYTFGSGTRLTVV.

This clone was counted once. The rearrangement links TRBV28 to TRBJ2-1; a possible D gene is TRBD1 (7 bases). Germline V gene data show CDR1 as MDHEN and CDR2 as SYDVKM. With 6 bases removed from V and 5 bases from J, the gap between germline ends came to 17 bases. The CDR3 has 15 residues. The CDR3, as DNA: TGTGCCAGCAGCCCAGGAGGGACAGTCGACAATGAGCAGTTCTTC. This codes for CASSPGGTVDNEQFF.

The chain recombines TRBV5-6 with TRBJ2-5, with D unclear. CDR1 and CDR2 from the germline V gene are SGHDT and YYEEEE. V gave up 3 bases and J gave up 0 bases, with 12 bases separating them. The CDR3 loop spans 15 amino acids. CDR3 amino acids: CASSSRVVYQETQYF. The CDR3 region has the DNA TGTGCCAGCAGCTCTAGAGTGGTATACCAAGAGACCCAGTACTTC.

In its sample, this clone was seen many times. The chain is built from TRBV7-9 and TRBJ2-5, with a weak D call TRBD2 (6 bases). Per germline, CDR1 SEHNR and CDR2 FQNEAQ (reference sequence). The V end lost 1 base, the J end lost 7 bases, and 7 bases lay between the germline ends. The CDR3 consists of 12 residues. The CDR3 DNA is TGTGCCAGCAGCTTAGTCGGGGGGACCCAGTACTTC. Its protein product is CASSLVGGTQYF.

The chain uses TRBV7-9 and TRBJ1-4, with TRBD1 as a possible D gene (5 bases). Between the trimmed V and J ends, which lost 5 bases and 6 bases, there was a span of 19 bases. The CDR3 runs to 16 residues. CDR1 and CDR2 (germline): SEHNR, FQNEAQ (reference sequence). CDR3 in amino acids: CASSKLRGEGDEKLFF. The CDR3, as DNA: TGTGCCAGCAGCAAACTGCGAGGGGAGGGAGATGAAAAACTGTTTTTT.